This entry lists 20 T cell receptor beta chains sequenced from one sample in a study of OX40 agonist ivuxolimab in advanced cancers. Measured with immunoSEQ multiplex PCR; TCRdb has only the in-frame clones, and not every one. The data hold about 71,000 clones, with 91% observed a single time. Sequencing was performed on CD4+ or CD8+ T cells sorted from blood, taken in a trial of the OX40 agonist ivuxolimab. These receptors were collected from an adult with an advanced solid tumor such as melanoma, head and neck, liver or kidney cancer.

The chain recombines TRBV9 with TRBJ2-7; D gene unclear. The CDR3 spans 13 residues. V dropped 0 bases and J dropped 4 bases, with 8 bases sitting between them. CDR1 SGDLS and CDR2 YYNGEE come from the germline V gene. The CDR3 loop is CASSVGDGYEQYF. The CDR3, as DNA: TGTGCCAGCAGCGTAGGTGACGGTTACGAGCAGTACTTC. Filled out from reference TRBV9 and TRBJ2-7, the complete variable domain reads DSGVTQTPKHLITATGQRVTLRCSPRSGDLSVYWYQQSLDQGLQFLIQYYNGEERAKGNILERFSAQQFPDLHSELNLSSLELGDSALYFCASSVGDGYEQYFGPGTRLTVT.

This clone was counted at least ten times. J is TRBJ2-1 and V is TRBV4-1; D might be TRBD1 or TRBD2, each matching 6 bases. Germline CDR1 and CDR2: MGHRA and YSYEKL. The CDR3 length is 15 residues. V was cut by 0 bases and J by 6 bases, with 12 bases left in between. The CDR3 bases are TGCGCCAGCAGCCAAGAAGGGGGGAGAGGCAATGAGCAGTTCTTC. This translates into CASSQEGGRGNEQFF.

V gene TRBV11-2 combines with J gene TRBJ2-5; TRBD1 aligns across 8 bases. Trimming at V came to 5 bases and at J to 0 bases, leaving 5 bases not matched to a gene. Germline assignment: CDR1 SGHAT and CDR2 FQNNGV. The CDR3 length is 15 residues. CDR3 residues: CASSVGDRHQETQYF. The CDR3 bases are TGTGCCAGCAGCGTAGGGGACAGGCACCAAGAGACCCAGTACTTC.

A few counts support this clone. The rearrangement links TRBV27 to TRBJ2-1; D gene ambiguous. Germline V gene data show CDR1 as MNHEY and CDR2 as SMNVEV (reference sequence). The CDR3 covers 11 residues. V lost 7 bases and J lost 7, with 8 bases in between. CDR3 sequence reads: CASNDGNEQFF. The CDR3 coding sequence is TGTGCCAGCAATGACGGGAATGAGCAGTTCTTC.

A note on this clone: Sequence at one end of the junction differs from germline and may be a read error. The rearrangement links TRBV29-1 to TRBJ2-2; TRBD1 or TRBD2 may be the D gene (6 bases each). The germline gives CDR1 SQVTM, CDR2 ANQGSEA. The CDR3 sequence is 15 residues long. As DNA, the CDR3 is TGCAGCGTGCTGCAGAGGGGGTCGAACACCGGGGGGCTGTTTTTT. Amino acids: CSVLQRGSNTGGLFF.

The V call is TRBV28, the J call TRBJ1-1; possibly TRBD1 for D (5 bases). Per germline, CDR1 MDHEN and CDR2 SYDVKM. The CDR3 is made up of 14 amino acids. V gave up 3 bases and J gave up 7 bases, with 15 bases separating them. This CDR3 is CASSFGEGTYEAFF. The DNA for the CDR3 is TGTGCCAGCAGTTTCGGGGAGGGGACTTATGAAGCTTTCTTT. Complete variable domain (other parts from reference TRBV28 and TRBJ1-1): DVKVTQSSRYLVKRTGEKVFLECVQDMDHENMFWYRQDPGLGLRLIYFSYDVKMKEKGDIPEGYSVSREKKERFSLILESASTNQTSMYLCASSFGEGTYEAFFGQGTRLTVV.

The chain has TRBV19 and TRBJ2-2, with D tentatively TRBD2 (6 bases). Trimming took off 2 bases at V and 4 bases at J, with 17 bases between the two ends. This CDR3 contains 17 residues. Germline V gene sequence: CDR1 LNHDA, CDR2 SQIVND (reference sequence). CDR3 region: CASSIRDLSESTGELFF. The CDR3 nucleotides read TGTGCCAGTAGTATAAGGGACTTATCAGAGAGCACCGGGGAGCTGTTTTTT.

The chain carries TRBV9 and TRBJ2-1, with D unclear. V lost 7 bases and J lost 8, with 10 bases in between. The CDR3 has 11 amino acids. Germline V CDR1 and CDR2: SGDLS, YYNGEE. The CDR3 DNA is TGTGCCAGCGGGGTCTTTGATGAGCAGTTCTTC. It specifies CASGVFDEQFF.

This clone was counted a single time. The chain uses TRBV27 and TRBJ2-7, with D tentatively TRBD1 (5 bases). V dropped 5 bases and J dropped 1 base, with 12 bases sitting between them. CDR3 size: 14 residues. Germline CDR1 is MNHEY and CDR2 is SMNVEV (reference sequence). The CDR3 DNA sequence: TGTGCCAGCAGTCCCCAGGGTGAATCCTACGAGCAGTACTTC. As protein: CASSPQGESYEQYF.

This clone has a handful of counts. This chain links TRBV28 with TRBJ2-7, with 7 bases identical to TRBD1. The CDR3 is 15 residues long. The germline V gene has CDR1 MDHEN and CDR2 SYDVKM. V shed 1 base and J 1 base; nucleotides not matched to a gene: 4. The CDR3 coding sequence is TGTGCCAGCAGTTTATCCGGGACAGTTTCCTACGAGCAGTACTTC. Protein sequence: CASSLSGTVSYEQYF.

The chain has TRBV6-5 and TRBJ2-2; no firm D call. Germline V gene sequence: CDR1 MNHEY, CDR2 SVGAGI. Trimming took 2 bases from V and 6 from J, leaving 10 bases between them. The CDR3 is 14 amino acids. CDR3 protein: CASSYTRTAGELFF. The CDR3 DNA reads as TGTGCCAGCAGTTACACCCGCACAGCCGGGGAGCTGTTTTTT.

This clone appeared a single time. The chain joins TRBV6-6 to TRBJ2-7; no reliable D call. Trimming removed 0 bases from V and 7 bases from J, with 4 bases in between. CDR1 MNHNY and CDR2 SVGAGI come from the germline V gene (reference sequence). The CDR3 has 11 residues. The CDR3 DNA reads TGTGCCAGCAGTTACTCGCAAGAGCAGTACTTC. Amino acids: CASSYSQEQYF.

The chain employs TRBV7-2 and TRBJ2-5, with D possibly matching TRBD2 (6 bases). V was clipped by 5 bases and J by 2 bases, with 9 bases between them. The germline V gene has CDR1 SGHTA and CDR2 FQGNSA. The CDR3 contains 13 residues. CDR3 sequence (DNA): TGTGCCAGCAGCGTGGGAGGACAAGAGACCCAGTACTTC. Translation: CASSVGGQETQYF. Looking up the rest from reference TRBV7-2 and TRBJ2-5 gives the full variable domain: GAGVSQSPSNKVTEKGKDVELRCDPISGHTALYWYRQSLGQGLEFLIYFQGNSAPDKSGLPSDRFSAERTGGSVSTLTIQRTQQEDSAVYLCASSVGGQETQYFGPGTRLLVL.

The genes are TRBV10-3 and TRBJ2-7, with 10 bases fitting TRBD1. Germline CDR1 ENHRY, CDR2 SYGVKD. This CDR3 contains 13 residues. The V segment lost 8 bases and the J segment 3 bases; nucleotides outside the gene matches: 4. In DNA, the CDR3 is TGTGCCATCGGGACAGGGGTGAACTACGAGCAGTACTTC. Amino acids: CAIGTGVNYEQYF.

The chain has TRBV7-3 and TRBJ2-1; 8 nucleotides align to TRBD1. The CDR3 is 16 amino acids. The V and J ends lost 5 bases and 2 bases, in that order; junction bases with no gene match: 8. Germline V gives CDR1 SGHTA, CDR2 FQGTGA. CDR3 amino acids: CASSPGDRGAYNEQFF. For the CDR3, the DNA is TGTGCCAGCAGCCCCGGAGACAGGGGCGCCTACAATGAGCAGTTCTTC.

This clone was seen a single time. This chain uses TRBV19 with TRBJ2-1, with 7 bases aligning to TRBD2. V was clipped by 1 base and J by 4 bases; unmatched bases: 7. Germline CDR1 LNHDA, CDR2 SQIVND (reference sequence). This CDR3 contains 16 residues. The CDR3 DNA follows: TGTGCCAGTAGTATAGCAGCGGGATGGGGGTACAATGAGCAGTTCTTC. Protein: CASSIAAGWGYNEQFF.

This clone came up once. The chain combines TRBV5-6 with TRBJ2-1; D not certain. The CDR3 consists of 12 residues. V lost 0 bases and J lost 3, with 1 base in between. Germline loops: CDR1 SGHDT, CDR2 YYEEEE. In DNA form, the CDR3 reads TGTGCCAGCAGCTTGGTCTACAATGAGCAGTTCTTC. The encoded protein is CASSLVYNEQFF.

This sequence joins TRBV27 and TRBJ2-7, with D perhaps TRBD1 (5 bases). In germline, CDR1 is MNHEY, CDR2 SMNVEV (reference sequence). The CDR3 extends over 15 amino acids. Deletions cut 3 bases from V and 9 bases from J, with 21 bases between. CDR3 nucleotide sequence: TGTGCCAGCAGTTTGGTCACAGGCCCCCTAAATGGGCAGTACTTC. Its translation: CASSLVTGPLNGQYF.

The rearrangement links TRBV7-2 to TRBJ1-2; tentatively, D is TRBD1 (5 bases). The germline V gene has CDR1 SGHTA and CDR2 FQGNSA. The CDR3 totals 15 residues. V was pared by 5 bases and J by 4 bases, with 17 bases between. CDR3 protein: CASSEDRASSYGYTF. CDR3 in DNA: TGTGCCAGCAGCGAAGACAGAGCTTCGTCCTATGGCTACACCTTC.

This chain connects TRBV28 to TRBJ1-5, with TRBD1 as a possible D gene (6 bases). This CDR3 comprises 17 residues. Germline V lookup: CDR1 MDHEN, CDR2 SYDVKM. Trimming cost V 2 bases and J 0 bases, with 14 bases left between them. As DNA, the CDR3 is TGTGCCAGCAGTTTACGGCAGGGGATCGGTAGCAATCAGCCCCAGCATTTT. As protein: CASSLRQGIGSNQPQHF. The full variable domain, in which reference TRBV28 and TRBJ1-5 provide the parts outside the CDR3, is DVKVTQSSRYLVKRTGEKVFLECVQDMDHENMFWYRQDPGLGLRLIYFSYDVKMKEKGDIPEGYSVSREKKERFSLILESASTNQTSMYLCASSLRQGIGSNQPQHFGDGTRLSIL.